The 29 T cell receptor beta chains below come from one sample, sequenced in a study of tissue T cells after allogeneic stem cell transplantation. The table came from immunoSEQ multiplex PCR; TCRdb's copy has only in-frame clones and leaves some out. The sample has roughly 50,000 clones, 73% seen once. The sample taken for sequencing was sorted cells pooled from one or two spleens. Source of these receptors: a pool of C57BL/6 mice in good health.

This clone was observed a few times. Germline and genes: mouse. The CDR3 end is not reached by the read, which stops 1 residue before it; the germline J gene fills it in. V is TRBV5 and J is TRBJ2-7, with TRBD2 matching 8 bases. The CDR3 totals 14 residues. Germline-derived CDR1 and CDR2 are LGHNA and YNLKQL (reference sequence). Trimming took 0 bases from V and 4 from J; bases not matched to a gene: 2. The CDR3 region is CASSQERTGYEQYF. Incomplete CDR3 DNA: TGTGCCAGCAGCCAAGAGCGGACTGGGTATGAACAGTAC.

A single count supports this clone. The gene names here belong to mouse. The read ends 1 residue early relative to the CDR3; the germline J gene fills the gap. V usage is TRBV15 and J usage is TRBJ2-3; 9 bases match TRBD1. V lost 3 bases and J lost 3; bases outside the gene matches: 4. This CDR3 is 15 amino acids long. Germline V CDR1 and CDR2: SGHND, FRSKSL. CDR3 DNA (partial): TGTGCCAGCAGTTTGGGGACAGGGTGGGCAGAAACGCTGTAT. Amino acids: CASSLGTGWAETLY. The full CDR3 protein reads CASSLGTGWAETLYF.

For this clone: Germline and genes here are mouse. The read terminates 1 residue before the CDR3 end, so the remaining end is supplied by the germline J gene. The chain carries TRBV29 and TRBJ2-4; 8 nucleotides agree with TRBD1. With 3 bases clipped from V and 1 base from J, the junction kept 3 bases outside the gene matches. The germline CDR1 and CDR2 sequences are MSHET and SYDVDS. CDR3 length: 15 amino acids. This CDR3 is CASSFQQGGQNTLYF. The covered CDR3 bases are TGTGCTAGCAGTTTCCAACAGGGGGGTCAAAACACCTTGTAC.

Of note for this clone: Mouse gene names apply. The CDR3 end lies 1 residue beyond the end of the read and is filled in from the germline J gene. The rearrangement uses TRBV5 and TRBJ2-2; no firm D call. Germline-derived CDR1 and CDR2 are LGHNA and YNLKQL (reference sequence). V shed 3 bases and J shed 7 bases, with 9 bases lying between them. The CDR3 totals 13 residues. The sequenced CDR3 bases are TGTGCCAGCAGCCACGGAGAGGACGGGCAGCTCTAC. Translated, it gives CASSHGEDGQLY. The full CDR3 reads CASSHGEDGQLYF.

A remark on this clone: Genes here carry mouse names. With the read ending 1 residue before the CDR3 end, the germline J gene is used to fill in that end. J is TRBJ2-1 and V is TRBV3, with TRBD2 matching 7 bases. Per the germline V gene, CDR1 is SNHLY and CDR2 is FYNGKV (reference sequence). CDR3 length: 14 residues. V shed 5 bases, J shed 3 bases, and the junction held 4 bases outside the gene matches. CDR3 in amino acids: CASSLTGVYAEQFF. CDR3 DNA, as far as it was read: TGTGCCAGCAGCCTAACTGGGGTCTATGCTGAGCAGTTC.

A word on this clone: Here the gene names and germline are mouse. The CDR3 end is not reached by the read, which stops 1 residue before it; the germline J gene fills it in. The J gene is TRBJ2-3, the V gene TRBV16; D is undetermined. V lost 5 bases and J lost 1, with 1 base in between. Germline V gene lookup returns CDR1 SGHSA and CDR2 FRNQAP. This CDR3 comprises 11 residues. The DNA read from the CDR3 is TGTGCAAGCAGCCGTGCAGAAACGCTGTAT. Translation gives CASSRAETLY. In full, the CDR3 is CASSRAETLYF.

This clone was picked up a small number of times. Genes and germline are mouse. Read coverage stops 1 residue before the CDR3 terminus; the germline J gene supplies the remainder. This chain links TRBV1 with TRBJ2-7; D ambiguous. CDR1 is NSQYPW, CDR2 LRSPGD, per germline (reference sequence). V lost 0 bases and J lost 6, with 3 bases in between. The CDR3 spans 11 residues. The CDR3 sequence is CTCSAEGEQYF. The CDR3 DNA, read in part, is TGCACCTGCAGTGCAGAGGGTGAACAGTAC.

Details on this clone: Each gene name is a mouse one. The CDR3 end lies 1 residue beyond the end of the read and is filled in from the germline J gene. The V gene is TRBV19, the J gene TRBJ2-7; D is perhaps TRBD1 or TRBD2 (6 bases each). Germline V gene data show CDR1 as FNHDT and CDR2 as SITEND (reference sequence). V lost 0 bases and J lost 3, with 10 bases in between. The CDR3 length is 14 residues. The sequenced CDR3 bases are TGTGCCAGCAGTATAGGGGGGCCGATCTATGAACAGTAC. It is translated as CASSIGGPIYEQY. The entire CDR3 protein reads CASSIGGPIYEQYF.

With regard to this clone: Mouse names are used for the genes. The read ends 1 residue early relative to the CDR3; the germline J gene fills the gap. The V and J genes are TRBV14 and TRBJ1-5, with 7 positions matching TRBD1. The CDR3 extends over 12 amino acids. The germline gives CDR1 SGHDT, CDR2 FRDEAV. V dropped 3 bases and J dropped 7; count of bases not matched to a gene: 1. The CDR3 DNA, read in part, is TGTGCCAGCAGTTCGACAGGGCAGGCTCCGCTT. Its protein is CASSSTGQAPL. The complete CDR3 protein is CASSSTGQAPLF. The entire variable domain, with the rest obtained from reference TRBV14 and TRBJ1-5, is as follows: EAGVTQSPRYAVLQEGQAVSFWCDPISGHDTLYWYQQPRDQGPQLLVYFRDEAVIDNSQLPSDRFSAVRPKGTNSTLKIQSAKQGDTATYLCASSSTGQAPLFGEGTRLSVL.

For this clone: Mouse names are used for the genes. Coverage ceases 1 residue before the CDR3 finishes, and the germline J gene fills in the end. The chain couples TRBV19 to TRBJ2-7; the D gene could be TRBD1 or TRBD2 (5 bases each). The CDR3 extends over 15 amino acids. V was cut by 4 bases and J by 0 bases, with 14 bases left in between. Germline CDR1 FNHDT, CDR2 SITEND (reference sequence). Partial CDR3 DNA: TGTGCCAGCAGTCCCCCGGGACGGAGCTCCTATGAACAGTAC. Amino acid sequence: CASSPPGRSSYEQY. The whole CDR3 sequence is CASSPPGRSSYEQYF.

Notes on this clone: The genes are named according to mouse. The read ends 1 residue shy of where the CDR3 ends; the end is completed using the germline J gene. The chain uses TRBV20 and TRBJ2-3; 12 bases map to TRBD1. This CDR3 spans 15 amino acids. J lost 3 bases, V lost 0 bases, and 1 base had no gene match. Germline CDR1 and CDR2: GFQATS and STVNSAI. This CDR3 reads CGAREGQGAAETLYF. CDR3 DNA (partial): TGTGGTGCTAGGGAGGGACAGGGGGCAGCAGAAACGCTGTAT. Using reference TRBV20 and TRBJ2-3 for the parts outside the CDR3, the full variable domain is GALVYQYPRRTICKSGTSMRMECQAVGFQATSVAWYRQSPQKTFELIALSTVNSAIKYEQNFTQEKFPISHPNLSFSSMTVLNAYLEDRGLYLCGAREGQGAAETLYFGSGTRLTVL.

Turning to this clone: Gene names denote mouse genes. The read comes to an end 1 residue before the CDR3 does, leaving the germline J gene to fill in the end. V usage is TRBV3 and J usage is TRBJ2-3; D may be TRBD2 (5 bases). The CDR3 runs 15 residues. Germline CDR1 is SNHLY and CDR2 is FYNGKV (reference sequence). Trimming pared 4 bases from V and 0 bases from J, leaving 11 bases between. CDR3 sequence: CASSSGLSSAETLYF. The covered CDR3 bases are TGTGCCAGCAGCTCCGGACTTTCTAGTGCAGAAACGCTGTAT.

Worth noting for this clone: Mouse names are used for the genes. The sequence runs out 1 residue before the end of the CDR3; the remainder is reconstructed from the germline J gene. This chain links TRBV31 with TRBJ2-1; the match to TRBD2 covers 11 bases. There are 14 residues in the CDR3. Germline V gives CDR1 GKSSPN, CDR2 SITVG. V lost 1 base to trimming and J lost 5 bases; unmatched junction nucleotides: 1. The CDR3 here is CAWSRDWGNAEQFF. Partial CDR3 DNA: TGTGCCTGGAGTCGGGACTGGGGGAATGCTGAGCAGTTC.

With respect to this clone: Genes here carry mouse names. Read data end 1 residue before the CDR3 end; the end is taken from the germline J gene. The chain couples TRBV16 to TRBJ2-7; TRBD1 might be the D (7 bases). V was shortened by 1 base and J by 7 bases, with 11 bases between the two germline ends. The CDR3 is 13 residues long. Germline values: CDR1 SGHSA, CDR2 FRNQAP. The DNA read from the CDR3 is TGTGCAAGCAGCTTAGGGCAGGGGGGAGAACAGTAC. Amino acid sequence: CASSLGQGGEQY. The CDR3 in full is CASSLGQGGEQYF.

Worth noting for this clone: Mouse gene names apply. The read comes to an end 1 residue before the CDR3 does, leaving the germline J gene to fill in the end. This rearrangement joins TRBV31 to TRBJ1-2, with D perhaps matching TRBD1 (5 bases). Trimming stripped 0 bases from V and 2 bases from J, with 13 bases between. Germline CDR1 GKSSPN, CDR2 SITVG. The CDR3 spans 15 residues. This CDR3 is CAWSLVRGRNSDYTF. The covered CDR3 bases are TGTGCCTGGAGTCTAGTGCGGGGGAGGAACTCCGACTACACC.

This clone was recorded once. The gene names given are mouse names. This CDR3 is CASSLARQDTQYF. CDR3 DNA, as far as it was read: TGTGCAAGCAGCTTGGCCCGACAAGACACCCAGTAC. The V gene is TRBV16, the J gene TRBJ2-5; no clear D gene. The read ends 1 residue before the CDR3 terminus; that terminus is restored from the germline J gene. Per the germline V gene, CDR1 is SGHSA and CDR2 is FRNQAP. The CDR3 extends over 13 amino acids. Trimming took off 3 bases at V and 3 bases at J, with 7 bases between the two ends.

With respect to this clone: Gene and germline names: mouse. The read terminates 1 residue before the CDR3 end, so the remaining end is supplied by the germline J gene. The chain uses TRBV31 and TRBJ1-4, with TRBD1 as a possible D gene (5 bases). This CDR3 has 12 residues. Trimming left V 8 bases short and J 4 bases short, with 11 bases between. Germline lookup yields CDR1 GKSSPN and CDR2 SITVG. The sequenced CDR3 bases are TGTGCCCGGGACCCTTTCAACGAAAGATTATTT. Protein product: CARDPFNERLF. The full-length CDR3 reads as CARDPFNERLFF. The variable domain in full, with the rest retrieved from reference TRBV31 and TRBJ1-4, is AQTIHQWPVAEIKAVGSPLSLGCTIKGKSSPNLYWYWQATGGTLQQLFYSITVGQVESVVQLNLSASRPKDDQFILSTEKLLLSHSGFYLCARDPFNERLFFGHGTKLSVL.

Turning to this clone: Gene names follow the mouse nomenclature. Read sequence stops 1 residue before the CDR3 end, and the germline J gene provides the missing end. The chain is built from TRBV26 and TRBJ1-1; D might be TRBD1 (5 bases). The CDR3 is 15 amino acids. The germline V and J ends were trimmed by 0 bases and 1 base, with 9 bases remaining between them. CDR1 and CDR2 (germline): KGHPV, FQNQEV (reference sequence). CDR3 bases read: TGTGCCAGCAGTCTGTCGGCCGGGGGGAACACAGAAGTCTTC. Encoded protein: CASSLSAGGNTEVF. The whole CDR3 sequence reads CASSLSAGGNTEVFF.

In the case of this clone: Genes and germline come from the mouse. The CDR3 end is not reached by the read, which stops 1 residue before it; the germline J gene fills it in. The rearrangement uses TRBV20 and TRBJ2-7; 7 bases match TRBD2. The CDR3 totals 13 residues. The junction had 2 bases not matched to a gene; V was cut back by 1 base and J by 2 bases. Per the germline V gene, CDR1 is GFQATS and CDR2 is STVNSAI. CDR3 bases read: TGTGGTGCTAGGGCTGGGGGACCCTATGAACAGTAC. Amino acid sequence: CGARAGGPYEQY. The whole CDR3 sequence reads CGARAGGPYEQYF.

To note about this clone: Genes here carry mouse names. CDR3: CASSPGREWEQYF. The sequenced part of the CDR3 DNA is TGTGCCAGCAGCCCCGGCAGGGAGTGGGAACAGTAC. The chain carries TRBV19 and TRBJ2-7, with D possibly matching TRBD1 (5 bases). The sequence runs out 1 residue before the end of the CDR3; the remainder is reconstructed from the germline J gene. This CDR3 has 13 amino acids. Germline CDR1 is FNHDT and CDR2 is SITEND (reference sequence). The germline V and J ends were trimmed by 5 bases and 7 bases, with 16 bases remaining between them. Based on the CDR3 plus reference TRBV19 and TRBJ2-7, the full variable domain is GGIITQTPKFLIGQEGQKLTLKCQQNFNHDTMYWYRQDSGKGLRLIYYSITENDLQKGDLSEGYDASREKKSSFSLTVTSAQKNEMAVFLCASSPGREWEQYFGPGTRLTVL.

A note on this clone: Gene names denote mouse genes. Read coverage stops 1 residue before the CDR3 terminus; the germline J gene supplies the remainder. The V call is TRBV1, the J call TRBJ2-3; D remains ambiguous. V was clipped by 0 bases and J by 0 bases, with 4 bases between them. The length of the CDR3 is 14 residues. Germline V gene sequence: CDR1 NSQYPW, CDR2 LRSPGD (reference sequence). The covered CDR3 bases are TGCACCTGCAGTGCAGATCAGAGTGCAGAAACGCTGTAT. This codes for CTCSADQSAETLY. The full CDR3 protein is CTCSADQSAETLYF.

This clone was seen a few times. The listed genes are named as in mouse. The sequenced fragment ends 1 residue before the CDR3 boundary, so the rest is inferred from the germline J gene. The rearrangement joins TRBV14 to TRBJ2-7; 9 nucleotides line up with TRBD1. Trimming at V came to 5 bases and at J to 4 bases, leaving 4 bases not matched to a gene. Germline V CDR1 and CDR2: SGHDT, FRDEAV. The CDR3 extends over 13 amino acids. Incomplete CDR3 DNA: TGTGCCAGCAGCCCCGGGACAGGGTATGAACAGTAC. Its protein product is CASSPGTGYEQY. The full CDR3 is CASSPGTGYEQYF.

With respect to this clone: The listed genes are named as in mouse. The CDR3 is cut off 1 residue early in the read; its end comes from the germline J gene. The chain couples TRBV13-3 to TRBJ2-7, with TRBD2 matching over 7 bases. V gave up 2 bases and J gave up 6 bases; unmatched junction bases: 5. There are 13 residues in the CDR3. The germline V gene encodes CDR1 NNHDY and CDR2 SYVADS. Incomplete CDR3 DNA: TGTGCCAGCAGTGACACTGGGGAATTTGAACAGTAC. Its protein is CASSDTGEFEQY. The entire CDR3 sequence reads CASSDTGEFEQYF.

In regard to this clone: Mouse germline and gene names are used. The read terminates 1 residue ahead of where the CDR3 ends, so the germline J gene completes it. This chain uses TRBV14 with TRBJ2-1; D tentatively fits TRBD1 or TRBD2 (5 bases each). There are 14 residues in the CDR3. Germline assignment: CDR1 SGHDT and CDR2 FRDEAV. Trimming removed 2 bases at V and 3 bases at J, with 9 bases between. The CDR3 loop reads CASSLMGTYAEQFF. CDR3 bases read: TGTGCCAGCAGTTTGATGGGGACCTATGCTGAGCAGTTC.

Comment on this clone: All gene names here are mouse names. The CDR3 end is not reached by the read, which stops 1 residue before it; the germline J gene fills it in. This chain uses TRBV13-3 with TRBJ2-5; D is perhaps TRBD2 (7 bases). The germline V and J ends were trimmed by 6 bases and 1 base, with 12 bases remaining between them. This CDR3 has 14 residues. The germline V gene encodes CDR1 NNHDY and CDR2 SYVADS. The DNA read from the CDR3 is TGTGCCAGCACGAGAGGGGGGGACCAAGACACCCAGTAC. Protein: CASTRGGDQDTQY. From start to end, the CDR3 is CASTRGGDQDTQYF.

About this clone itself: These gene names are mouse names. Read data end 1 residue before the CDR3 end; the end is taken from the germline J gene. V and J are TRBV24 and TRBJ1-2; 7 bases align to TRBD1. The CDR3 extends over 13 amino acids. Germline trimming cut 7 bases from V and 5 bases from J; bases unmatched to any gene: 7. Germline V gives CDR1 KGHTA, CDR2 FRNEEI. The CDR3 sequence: CASNTGVGSDYTF. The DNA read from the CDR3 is TGTGCCAGCAACACAGGGGTTGGGTCCGACTACACC.

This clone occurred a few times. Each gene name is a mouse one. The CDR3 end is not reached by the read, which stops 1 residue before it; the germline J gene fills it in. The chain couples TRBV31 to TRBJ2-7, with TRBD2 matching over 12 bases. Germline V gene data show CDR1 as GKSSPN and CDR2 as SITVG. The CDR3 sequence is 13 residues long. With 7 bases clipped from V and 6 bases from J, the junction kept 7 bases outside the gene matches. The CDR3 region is CAYPTGGAGEQYF. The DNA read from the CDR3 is TGTGCCTATCCGACTGGGGGGGCAGGTGAACAGTAC.

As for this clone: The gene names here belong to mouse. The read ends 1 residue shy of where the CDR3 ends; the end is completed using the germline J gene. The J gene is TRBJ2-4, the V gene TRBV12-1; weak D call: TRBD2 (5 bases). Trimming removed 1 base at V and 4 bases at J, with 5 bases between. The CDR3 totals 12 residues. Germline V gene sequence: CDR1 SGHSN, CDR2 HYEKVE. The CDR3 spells CASSLTENTLYF. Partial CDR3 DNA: TGTGCCAGCTCTCTGACTGAAAACACCTTGTAC.

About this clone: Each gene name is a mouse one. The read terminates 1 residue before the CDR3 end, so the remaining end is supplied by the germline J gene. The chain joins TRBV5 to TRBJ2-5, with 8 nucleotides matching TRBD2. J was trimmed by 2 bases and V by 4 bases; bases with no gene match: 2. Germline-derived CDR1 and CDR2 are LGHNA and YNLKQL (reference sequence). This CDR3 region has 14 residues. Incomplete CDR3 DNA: TGTGCCAGCAGCCCCTGGGGGGTCCAAGACACCCAGTAC. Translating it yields CASSPWGVQDTQY. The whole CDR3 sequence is CASSPWGVQDTQYF.